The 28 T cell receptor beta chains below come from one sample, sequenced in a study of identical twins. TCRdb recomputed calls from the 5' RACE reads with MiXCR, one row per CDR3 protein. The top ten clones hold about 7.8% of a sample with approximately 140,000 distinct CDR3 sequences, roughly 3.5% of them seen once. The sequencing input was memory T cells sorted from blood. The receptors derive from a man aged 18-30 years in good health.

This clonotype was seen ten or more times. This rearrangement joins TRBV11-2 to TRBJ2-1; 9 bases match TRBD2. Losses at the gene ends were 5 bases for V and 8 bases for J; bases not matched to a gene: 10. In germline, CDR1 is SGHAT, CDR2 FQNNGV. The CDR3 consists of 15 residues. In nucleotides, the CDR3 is TGTGCCAGCAGCCCCGGACTAGCGTTTCGCGATGAGCAGTTCTTC. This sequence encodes CASSPGLAFRDEQFF. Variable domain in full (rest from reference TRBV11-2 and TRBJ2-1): EAGVAQSPRYKIIEKRQSVAFWCNPISGHATLYWYQQILGQGPKLLIQFQNNGVVDDSQLPKDRFSAERLKGVDSTLKIQPAKLEDSAVYLCASSPGLAFRDEQFFGPGTRLTVL.

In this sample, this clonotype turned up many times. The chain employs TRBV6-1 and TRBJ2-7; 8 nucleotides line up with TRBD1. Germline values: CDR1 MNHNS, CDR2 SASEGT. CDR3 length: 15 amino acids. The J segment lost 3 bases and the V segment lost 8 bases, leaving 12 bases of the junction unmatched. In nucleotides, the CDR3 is TGTGCCAGCCGACCCTACAGGGGGGCTAGCTACGAGCAGTACTTC. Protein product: CASRPYRGASYEQYF.

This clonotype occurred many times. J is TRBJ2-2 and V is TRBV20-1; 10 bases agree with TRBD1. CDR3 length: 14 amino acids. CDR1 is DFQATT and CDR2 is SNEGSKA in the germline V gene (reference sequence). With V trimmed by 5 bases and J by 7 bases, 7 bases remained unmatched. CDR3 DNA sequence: TGCAGTGCTGACAGGGGGCAAGGTATCGGGGAGCTGTTTTTT. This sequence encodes CSADRGQGIGELFF.

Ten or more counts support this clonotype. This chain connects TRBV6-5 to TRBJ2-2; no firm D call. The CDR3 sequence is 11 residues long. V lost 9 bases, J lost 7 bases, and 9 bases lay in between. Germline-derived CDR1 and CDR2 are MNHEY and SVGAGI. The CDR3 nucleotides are TGTGCCAGTGGAGCTCTCGGGGAGCTGTTTTTT. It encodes CASGALGELFF.

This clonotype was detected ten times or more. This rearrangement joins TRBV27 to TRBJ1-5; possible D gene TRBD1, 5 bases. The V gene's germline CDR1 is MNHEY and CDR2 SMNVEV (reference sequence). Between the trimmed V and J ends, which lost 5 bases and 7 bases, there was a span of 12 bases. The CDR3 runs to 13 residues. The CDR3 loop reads CASSPGWGQPQHF. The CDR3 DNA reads TGTGCCAGCAGTCCAGGGTGGGGACAGCCCCAGCATTTT.

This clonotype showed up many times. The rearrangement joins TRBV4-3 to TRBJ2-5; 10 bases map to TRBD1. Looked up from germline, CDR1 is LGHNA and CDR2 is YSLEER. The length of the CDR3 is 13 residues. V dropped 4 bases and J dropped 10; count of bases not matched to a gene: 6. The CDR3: CASSPGQGDGQYF. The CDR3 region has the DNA TGCGCCAGCAGCCCAGGACAGGGGGATGGCCAGTACTTC.

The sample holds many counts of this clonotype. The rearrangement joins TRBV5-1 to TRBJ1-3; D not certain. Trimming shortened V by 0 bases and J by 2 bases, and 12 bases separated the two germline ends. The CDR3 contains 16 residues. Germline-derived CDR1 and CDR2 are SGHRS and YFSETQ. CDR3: CASSLATGSTGNTIYF. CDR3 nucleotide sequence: TGCGCCAGCAGCTTGGCCACGGGGAGCACTGGAAACACCATATATTTT.

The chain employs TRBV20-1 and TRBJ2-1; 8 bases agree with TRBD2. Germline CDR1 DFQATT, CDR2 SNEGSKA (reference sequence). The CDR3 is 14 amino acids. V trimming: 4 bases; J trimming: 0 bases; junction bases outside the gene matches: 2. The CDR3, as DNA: TGCAGTGCTAAAAGCGGGAGCTCCTACAATGAGCAGTTCTTC. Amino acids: CSAKSGSSYNEQFF.

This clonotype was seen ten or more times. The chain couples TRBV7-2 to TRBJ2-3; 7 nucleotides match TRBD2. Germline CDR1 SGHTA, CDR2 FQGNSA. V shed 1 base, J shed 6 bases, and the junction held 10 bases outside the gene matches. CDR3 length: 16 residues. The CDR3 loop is CASSLVGAGVGDTQYF. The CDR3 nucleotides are TGTGCCAGCAGCTTAGTTGGCGCGGGAGTGGGGGATACGCAGTATTTT.

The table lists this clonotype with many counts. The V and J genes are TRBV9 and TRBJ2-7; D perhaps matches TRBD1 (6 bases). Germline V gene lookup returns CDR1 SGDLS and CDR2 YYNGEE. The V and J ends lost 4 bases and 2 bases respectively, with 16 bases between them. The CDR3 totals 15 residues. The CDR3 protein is CASSPPPGATYEQYV. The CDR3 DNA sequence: TGTGCCAGCAGCCCACCCCCAGGGGCGACCTACGAGCAGTACGTC.

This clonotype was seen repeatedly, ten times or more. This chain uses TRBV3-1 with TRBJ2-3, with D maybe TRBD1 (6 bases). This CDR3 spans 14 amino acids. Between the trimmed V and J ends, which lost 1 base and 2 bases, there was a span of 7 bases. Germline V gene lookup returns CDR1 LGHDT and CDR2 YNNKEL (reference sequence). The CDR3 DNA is TGTGCCAGCAGCCAAGGGACAGTCACAGATACGCAGTATTTT. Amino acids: CASSQGTVTDTQYF.

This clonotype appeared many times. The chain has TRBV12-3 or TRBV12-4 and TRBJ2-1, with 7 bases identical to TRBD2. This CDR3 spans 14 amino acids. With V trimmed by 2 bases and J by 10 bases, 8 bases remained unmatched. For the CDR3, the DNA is TGTGCCAGCAGTTTACCCCGGACTAGAAACGAGCAGTTCTTC. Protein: CASSLPRTRNEQFF.

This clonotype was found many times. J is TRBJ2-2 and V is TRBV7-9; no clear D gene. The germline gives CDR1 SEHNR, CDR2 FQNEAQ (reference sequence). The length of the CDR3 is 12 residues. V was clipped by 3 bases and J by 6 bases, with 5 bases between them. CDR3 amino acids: CASSFQSGELFF. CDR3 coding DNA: TGTGCCAGCAGCTTTCAATCCGGGGAGCTGTTTTTT.

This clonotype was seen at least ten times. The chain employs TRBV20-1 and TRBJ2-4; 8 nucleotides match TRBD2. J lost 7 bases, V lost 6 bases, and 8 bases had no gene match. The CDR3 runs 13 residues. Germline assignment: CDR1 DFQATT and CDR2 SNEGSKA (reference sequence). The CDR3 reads CSAQTSAGNIQYF. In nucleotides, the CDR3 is TGCAGTGCCCAGACTAGCGCTGGGAACATTCAGTACTTC.

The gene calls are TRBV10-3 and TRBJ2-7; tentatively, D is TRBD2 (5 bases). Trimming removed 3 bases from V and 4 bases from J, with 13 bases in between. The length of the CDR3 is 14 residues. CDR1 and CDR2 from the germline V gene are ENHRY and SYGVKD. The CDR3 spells CAISDPGSVYEQYF. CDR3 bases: TGTGCCATCAGTGATCCGGGGAGCGTGTACGAGCAGTACTTC.

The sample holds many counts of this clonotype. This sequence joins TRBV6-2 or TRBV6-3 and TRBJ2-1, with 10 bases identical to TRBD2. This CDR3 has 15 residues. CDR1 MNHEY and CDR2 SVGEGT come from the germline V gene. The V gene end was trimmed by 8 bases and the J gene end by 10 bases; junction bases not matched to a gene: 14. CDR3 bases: TGTGCCAGCCTCAGCGGAGCTAGCGGGAGAGGGGAGCAGTTCTTC. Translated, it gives CASLSGASGRGEQFF.

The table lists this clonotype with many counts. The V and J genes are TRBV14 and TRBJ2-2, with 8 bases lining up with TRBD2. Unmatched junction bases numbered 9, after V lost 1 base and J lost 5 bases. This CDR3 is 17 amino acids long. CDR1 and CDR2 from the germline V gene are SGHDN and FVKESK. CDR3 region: CASSQGRLAWMTGELFF. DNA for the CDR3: TGTGCCAGCAGCCAAGGCAGACTAGCGTGGATGACCGGGGAGCTGTTTTTT.

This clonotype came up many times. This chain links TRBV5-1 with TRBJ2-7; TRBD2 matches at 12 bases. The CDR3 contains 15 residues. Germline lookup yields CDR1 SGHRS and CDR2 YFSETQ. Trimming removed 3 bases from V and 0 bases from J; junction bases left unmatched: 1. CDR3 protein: CASSSGLAGSYEQYF. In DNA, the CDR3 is TGCGCCAGCAGCTCGGGACTAGCGGGCTCCTACGAGCAGTACTTC. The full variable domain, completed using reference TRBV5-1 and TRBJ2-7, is KAGVTQTPRYLIKTRGQQVTLSCSPISGHRSVSWYQQTPGQGLQFLFEYFSETQRNKGNFPGRFSGRQFSNSRSEMNVSTLELGDSALYLCASSSGLAGSYEQYFGPGTRLTVT.

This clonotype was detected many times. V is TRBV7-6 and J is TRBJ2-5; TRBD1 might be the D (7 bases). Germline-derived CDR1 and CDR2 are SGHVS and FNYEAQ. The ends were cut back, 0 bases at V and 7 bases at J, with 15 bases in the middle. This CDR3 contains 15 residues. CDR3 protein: CASSLAQGGVGTQYF. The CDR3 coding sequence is TGTGCCAGCAGCTTAGCGCAGGGGGGCGTGGGGACCCAGTACTTC.

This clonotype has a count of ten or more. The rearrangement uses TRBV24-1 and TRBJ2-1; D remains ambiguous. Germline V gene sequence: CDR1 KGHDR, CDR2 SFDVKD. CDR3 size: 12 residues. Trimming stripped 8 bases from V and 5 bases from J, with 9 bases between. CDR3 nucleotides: TGTGCCACCAACGGACCAAACAATGAGCAGTTCTTC. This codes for CATNGPNNEQFF.

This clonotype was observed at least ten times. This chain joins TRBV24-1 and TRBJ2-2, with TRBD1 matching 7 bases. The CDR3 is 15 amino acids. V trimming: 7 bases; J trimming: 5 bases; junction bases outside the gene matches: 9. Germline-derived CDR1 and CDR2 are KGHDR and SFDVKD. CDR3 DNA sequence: TGTGCCACCAGGGGACAAGGGGGCTCGACCGGGGAGCTGTTTTTT. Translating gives CATRGQGGSTGELFF.

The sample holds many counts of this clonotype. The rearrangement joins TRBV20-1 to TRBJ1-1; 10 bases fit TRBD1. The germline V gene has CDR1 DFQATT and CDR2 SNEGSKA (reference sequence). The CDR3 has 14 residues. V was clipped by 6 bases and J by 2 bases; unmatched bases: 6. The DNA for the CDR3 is TGCAGTGCGGCTAGACAGGGGGCAAACACTGAAGCTTTCTTT. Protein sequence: CSAARQGANTEAFF.

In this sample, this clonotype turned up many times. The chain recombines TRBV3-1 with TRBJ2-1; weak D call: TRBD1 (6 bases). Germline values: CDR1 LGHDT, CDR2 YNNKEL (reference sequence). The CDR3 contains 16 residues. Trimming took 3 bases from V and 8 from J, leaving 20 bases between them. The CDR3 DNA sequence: TGTGCCAGCAGCCATAATTCACGTGTACAGGGCGATGAGCAGTTCTTC. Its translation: CASSHNSRVQGDEQFF.

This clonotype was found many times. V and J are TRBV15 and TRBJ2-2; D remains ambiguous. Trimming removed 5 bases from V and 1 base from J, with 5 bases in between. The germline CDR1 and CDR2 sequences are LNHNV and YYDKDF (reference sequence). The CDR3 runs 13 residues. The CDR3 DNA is TGTGCCACCAGCGGTCGGAACACCGGGGAGCTGTTTTTT. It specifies CATSGRNTGELFF.

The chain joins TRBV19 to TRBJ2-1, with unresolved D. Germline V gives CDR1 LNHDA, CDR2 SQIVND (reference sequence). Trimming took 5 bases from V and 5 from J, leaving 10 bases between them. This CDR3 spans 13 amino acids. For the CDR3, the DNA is TGTGCCAGTAGTGTTGATGGGAACAATGAGCAGTTCTTC. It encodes CASSVDGNNEQFF.

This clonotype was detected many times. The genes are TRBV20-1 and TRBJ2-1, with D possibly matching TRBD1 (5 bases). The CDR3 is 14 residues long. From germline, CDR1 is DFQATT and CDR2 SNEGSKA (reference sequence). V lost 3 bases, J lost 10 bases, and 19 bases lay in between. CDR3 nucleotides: TGCAGTGCTAGGTGGGGCCCCACCTCCGGGGAGCAGTTCTTC. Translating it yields CSARWGPTSGEQFF.

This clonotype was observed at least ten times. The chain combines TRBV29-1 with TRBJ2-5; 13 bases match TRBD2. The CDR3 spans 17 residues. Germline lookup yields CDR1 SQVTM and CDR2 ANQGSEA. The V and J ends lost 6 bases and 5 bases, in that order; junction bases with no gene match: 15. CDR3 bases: TGCAGCGTGGGGCCGGGACTAGCGGGAAATAAGCGGGAGACCCAGTACTTC. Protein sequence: CSVGPGLAGNKRETQYF.

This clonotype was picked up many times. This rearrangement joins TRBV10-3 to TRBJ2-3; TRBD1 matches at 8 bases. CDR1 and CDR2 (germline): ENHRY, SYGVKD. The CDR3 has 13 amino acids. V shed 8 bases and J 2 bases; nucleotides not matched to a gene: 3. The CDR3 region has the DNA TGTGCCATCGGGACAGGAAACACAGATACGCAGTATTTT. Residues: CAIGTGNTDTQYF.